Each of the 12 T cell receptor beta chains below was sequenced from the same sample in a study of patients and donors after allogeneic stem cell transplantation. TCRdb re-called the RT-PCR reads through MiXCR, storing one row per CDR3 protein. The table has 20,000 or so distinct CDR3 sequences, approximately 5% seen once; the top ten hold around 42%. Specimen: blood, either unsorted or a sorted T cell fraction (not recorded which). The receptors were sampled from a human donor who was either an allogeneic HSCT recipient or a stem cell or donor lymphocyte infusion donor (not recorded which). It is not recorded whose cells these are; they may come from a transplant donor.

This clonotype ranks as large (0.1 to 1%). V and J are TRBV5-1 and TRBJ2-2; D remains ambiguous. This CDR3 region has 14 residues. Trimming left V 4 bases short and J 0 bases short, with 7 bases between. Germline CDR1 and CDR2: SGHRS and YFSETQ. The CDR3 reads CASSPTTNTGELFF. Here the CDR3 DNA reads TGCGCCAGCAGCCCTACCACGAACACCGGGGAGCTGTTTTTT.

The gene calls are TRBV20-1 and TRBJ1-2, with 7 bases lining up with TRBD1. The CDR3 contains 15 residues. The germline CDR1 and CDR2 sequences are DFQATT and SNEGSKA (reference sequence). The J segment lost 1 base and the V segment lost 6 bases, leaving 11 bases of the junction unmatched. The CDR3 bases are TGCAGTGCCCTAACCCCGGGACAGAGTAACTATGGCTACACCTTC. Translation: CSALTPGQSNYGYTF.

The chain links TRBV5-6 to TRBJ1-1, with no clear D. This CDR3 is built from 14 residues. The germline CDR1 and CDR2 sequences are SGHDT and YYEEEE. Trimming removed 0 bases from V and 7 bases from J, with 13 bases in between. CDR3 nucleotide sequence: TGTGCCAGCAGCTTGGCCGGAGGTTCGGGTGAAGCTTTCTTT. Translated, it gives CASSLAGGSGEAFF.

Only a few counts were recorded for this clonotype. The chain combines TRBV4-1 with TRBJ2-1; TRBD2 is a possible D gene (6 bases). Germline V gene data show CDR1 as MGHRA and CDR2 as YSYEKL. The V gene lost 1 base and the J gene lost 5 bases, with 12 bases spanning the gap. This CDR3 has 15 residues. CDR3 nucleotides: TGCGCCAGCAGCCAAGCACCGACTAGGCACAATGAGCAGTTCTTC. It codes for CASSQAPTRHNEQFF.

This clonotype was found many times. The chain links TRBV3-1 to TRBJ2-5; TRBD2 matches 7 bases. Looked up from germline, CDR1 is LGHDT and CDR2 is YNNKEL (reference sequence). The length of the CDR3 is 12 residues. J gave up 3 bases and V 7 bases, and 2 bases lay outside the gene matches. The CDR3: CASTLAEETQYF. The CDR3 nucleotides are TGTGCCAGCACCCTAGCGGAAGAGACCCAGTACTTC.

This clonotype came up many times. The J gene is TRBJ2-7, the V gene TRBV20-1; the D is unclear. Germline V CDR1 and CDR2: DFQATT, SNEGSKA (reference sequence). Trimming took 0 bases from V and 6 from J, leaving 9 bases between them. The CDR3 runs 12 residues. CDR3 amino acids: CSARDFPSEQYF. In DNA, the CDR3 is TGCAGTGCTAGAGATTTTCCGAGCGAGCAGTACTTC.

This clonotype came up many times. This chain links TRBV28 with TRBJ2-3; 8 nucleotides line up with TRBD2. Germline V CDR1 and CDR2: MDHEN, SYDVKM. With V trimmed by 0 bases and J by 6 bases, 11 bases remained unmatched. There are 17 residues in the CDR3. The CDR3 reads CASSLWAAASGWDTQYF. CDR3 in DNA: TGTGCCAGCAGTTTATGGGCGGCGGCTAGCGGGTGGGATACGCAGTATTTT.

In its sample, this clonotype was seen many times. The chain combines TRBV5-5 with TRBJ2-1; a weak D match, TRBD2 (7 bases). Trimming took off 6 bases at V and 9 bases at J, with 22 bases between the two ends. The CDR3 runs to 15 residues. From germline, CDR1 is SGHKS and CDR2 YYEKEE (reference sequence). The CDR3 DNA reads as TGTGCCAGCATCTTCGCCGGGGGGCGAGGTGGTGAGCAGTTCTTC. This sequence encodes CASIFAGGRGGEQFF.

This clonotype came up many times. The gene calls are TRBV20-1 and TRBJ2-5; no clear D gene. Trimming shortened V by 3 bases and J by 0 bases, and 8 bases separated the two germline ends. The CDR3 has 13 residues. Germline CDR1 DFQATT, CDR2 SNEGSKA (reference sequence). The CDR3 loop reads CSASDPNQETQYF. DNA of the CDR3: TGCAGTGCTAGTGATCCGAACCAAGAGACCCAGTACTTC.

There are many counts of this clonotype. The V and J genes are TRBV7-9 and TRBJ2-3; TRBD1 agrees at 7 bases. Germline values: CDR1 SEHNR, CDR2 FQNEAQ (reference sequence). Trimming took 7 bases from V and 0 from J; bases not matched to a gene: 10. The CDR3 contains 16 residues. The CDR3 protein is CASTPLGTASTDTQYF. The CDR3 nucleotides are TGTGCCAGCACCCCTCTGGGGACAGCTAGCACAGATACGCAGTATTTT.

CDR3 in DNA: TGTGCCAGCAGCTTAACTGGGGGGACTAGCGGGGTGAGACAAGAGACCCAGTACTTC. This translates into CASSLTGGTSGVRQETQYF. V and J are TRBV7-3 and TRBJ2-5; 13 bases are shared with TRBD2. Unmatched junction bases numbered 9, after V lost 0 bases and J lost 2 bases. Germline V CDR1 and CDR2: SGHTA, FQGTGA. CDR3 size: 19 residues.

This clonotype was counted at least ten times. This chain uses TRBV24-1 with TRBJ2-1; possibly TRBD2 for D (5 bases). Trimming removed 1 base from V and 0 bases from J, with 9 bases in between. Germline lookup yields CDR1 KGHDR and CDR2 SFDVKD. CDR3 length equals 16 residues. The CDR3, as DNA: TGTGCCACCAGTGATTTCGGAACTAGCTCCTACAATGAGCAGTTCTTC. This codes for CATSDFGTSSYNEQFF.